This TCR beta chain is drawn from a study of OX40 agonist ivuxolimab in advanced cancers. Unmatched junction bases numbered 3, after V lost 6 bases and J lost 0 bases. This CDR3 region has 13 residues. From germline, CDR1 is SGHDT and CDR2 YYEEEE. The assay was immunoSEQ multiplex PCR, and TCRdb's table has in-frame clones only and misses some. The sample comprises over 55,000 clones, 86% of which are singletons, and approximately 4% rests with the top ten. The chain links TRBV5-6 to TRBJ2-7; 7 bases line up with TRBD1. The TCR sequence derives from an adult with an advanced solid tumor such as melanoma, head and neck, liver or kidney cancer. This specimen consisted of CD4+ or CD8+ T cells sorted from blood, obtained in a trial of the OX40 agonist ivuxolimab. The CDR3 sequence: CASTRDSSYEQYF. CDR3 sequence (DNA): TGTGCCAGCACCAGGGACAGCTCCTACGAGCAGTACTTC.